These 30 T cell receptor beta chains were sequenced from one sample in a study of blood T cell repertoires in COVID-19. Data came from immunoSEQ multiplex PCR; TCRdb stores just in-frame clones and leaves some out. The profile covers around 30,000 clones, with 77% appearing a single time and 16% taken by the ten largest. The specimen was peripheral blood. The receptors here all came from a human donor in a cohort sampled during active COVID-19.

The chain employs TRBV19 and TRBJ1-2, with 10 bases matching TRBD1. The V segment lost 5 bases and the J segment 4 bases; nucleotides outside the gene matches: 4. Germline CDR1 and CDR2: LNHDA and SQIVND (reference sequence). The CDR3 sequence is 14 residues long. The CDR3 protein is CASSRDRGSYGYTF. In DNA form, the CDR3 reads TGTGCCAGTAGTCGGGACAGGGGATCCTATGGCTACACCTTC.

V gene TRBV19 combines with J gene TRBJ2-7; 7 bases line up with TRBD2. Germline loops: CDR1 LNHDA, CDR2 SQIVND (reference sequence). The V and J ends lost 1 base and 0 bases, in that order; junction bases with no gene match: 3. This CDR3 has 15 amino acids. The CDR3 is CASSIAPGGSYEQYF. The CDR3 DNA is TGTGCCAGTAGTATAGCCCCGGGGGGCTCCTACGAGCAGTACTTC.

The CDR3 nucleotides read TGCGCCAGCAGTCACGCGCGGGGGGAGACGAATGAGCAGTTCTTC. This codes for CASSHARGETNEQFF. The chain joins TRBV4-3 to TRBJ2-1, with TRBD2 identical over 8 bases. The CDR3 sequence is 15 residues long. Germline loops: CDR1 LGHNA, CDR2 YSLEER. V lost 6 bases, J lost 7 bases, and 11 bases stayed unmatched.

This clone was counted between two and nine times. This chain links TRBV7-2 with TRBJ2-6; TRBD1 agrees at 8 bases. Trimming removed 5 bases from V and 7 bases from J; junction bases left unmatched: 16. The CDR3 runs 18 residues. Looked up from germline, CDR1 is SGHTA and CDR2 is FQGNSA. The CDR3 loop is CASSHYRTGRSRANVLTF. Here the CDR3 DNA reads TGTGCCAGCAGCCACTATCGGACAGGGCGCTCGCGAGCCAACGTCCTGACTTTC.

The V call is TRBV5-4, the J call TRBJ1-1; no reliable D call. CDR1 is SGHNT and CDR2 is YYREEE in the germline V gene (reference sequence). V lost 0 bases to trimming and J lost 3 bases, with 15 bases between them. The CDR3 is 16 residues long. The CDR3 loop reads CASSLGLVGRDTEAFF. In DNA, the CDR3 is TGTGCCAGCAGCTTGGGCCTCGTCGGGAGGGACACTGAAGCTTTCTTT. Filled out from reference TRBV5-4 and TRBJ1-1, the complete variable domain reads ETGVTQSPTHLIKTRGQQVTLRCSSQSGHNTVSWYQQALGQGPQFIFQYYREEENGRGNFPPRFSGLQFPNYSSELNVNALELDDSALYLCASSLGLVGRDTEAFFGQGTRLTVV.

The chain has TRBV4-1 and TRBJ2-2; D uncertain. The CDR3 spans 14 residues. V lost 6 bases to trimming and J lost 7 bases, with 15 bases between them. Germline lookup yields CDR1 MGHRA and CDR2 YSYEKL. The CDR3 is CASRPLPGIGELFF. CDR3 nucleotides: TGCGCCAGCAGACCTCTCCCAGGAATCGGGGAGCTGTTTTTT.

The CDR3 nucleotides read TGTGCCAGCAGCTTACTGGGTGGGGGGAAAACAGATACGCAGTATTTT. This encodes CASSLLGGGKTDTQYF. J is TRBJ2-3 and V is TRBV11-2; possibly TRBD2 for D (6 bases). CDR3 length: 16 residues. The ends were cut back, 2 bases at V and 3 bases at J, with 15 bases in the middle. In germline, CDR1 is SGHAT, CDR2 FQNNGV.

The CDR3 spells CASSPNSGSSYEQYF. The CDR3 DNA reads as TGTGCCAGCAGTCCCAACAGCGGGAGCTCCTACGAGCAGTACTTC. The chain is built from TRBV7-9 and TRBJ2-7; TRBD2 matches 8 bases. The V gene end was trimmed by 6 bases and the J gene end by 0 bases; junction bases not matched to a gene: 7. The CDR3 has 15 residues. Germline CDR1 reads SEHNR; CDR2 reads FQNEAQ (reference sequence).

This clone showed up just once. The rearrangement joins TRBV7-9 to TRBJ2-3; possible D gene TRBD2, 7 bases. The CDR3 consists of 13 residues. V was shortened by 8 bases and J by 5 bases, with 14 bases between the two germline ends. From germline, CDR1 is SEHNR and CDR2 FQNEAQ (reference sequence). This CDR3 reads CASEWGGEDTQYF. The CDR3 DNA is TGTGCCAGCGAATGGGGGGGCGAAGATACGCAGTATTTT.

V usage is TRBV6-2 or TRBV6-3 and J usage is TRBJ1-2; D uncertain. The CDR3 covers 13 residues. V was trimmed by 7 bases and J by 8 bases, leaving 17 bases between them. The germline V gene encodes CDR1 MNHEY and CDR2 SVGEGT. For the CDR3, the DNA is TGTGCCAGCACCCCCGACACCCTCGGAGGCTACACCTTC. This gives the protein CASTPDTLGGYTF.

This clone occurred once. The chain couples TRBV7-9 to TRBJ2-5; 8 nucleotides match TRBD2. The CDR3 length is 16 residues. The V segment lost 1 base and the J segment 1 base; nucleotides outside the gene matches: 5. CDR1 is SEHNR, CDR2 FQNEAQ, per germline (reference sequence). The CDR3 loop is CASSLGGLDLQETQYF. The CDR3 nucleotides are TGTGCCAGCAGCTTAGGGGGACTAGATCTCCAAGAGACCCAGTACTTC. Using reference TRBV7-9 and TRBJ2-5 for the parts outside the CDR3, the full variable domain is DTGVSQNPRHKITKRGQNVTFRCDPISEHNRLYWYRQTLGQGPEFLTYFQNEAQLEKSRLLSDRFSAERPKGSFSTLEIQRTEQGDSAMYLCASSLGGLDLQETQYFGPGTRLLVL.

The chain employs TRBV6-7 and TRBJ1-2; perhaps TRBD1 as D (6 bases). TRBV6-7 is given ORF status, its function remaining uncertain. The CDR3 is 18 amino acids. Between the trimmed V and J ends, which lost 0 bases and 6 bases, there was a span of 23 bases. This chain's CDR3 is CASSYSQIGNREVNGYTF. Written as DNA, the CDR3 is TGTGCCAGCAGTTACTCTCAAATAGGGAACAGGGAAGTTAATGGCTACACCTTC.

This chain connects TRBV4-1 to TRBJ2-7, with D unresolved. Per the germline V gene, CDR1 is MGHRA and CDR2 is YSYEKL. The CDR3 runs 17 residues. V gave up 2 bases and J gave up 2 bases, with 19 bases separating them. The CDR3 is CASSQILTGATTYEQYF. CDR3 in DNA: TGCGCCAGCAGCCAAATCCTGACTGGAGCCACAACCTACGAGCAGTACTTC.

This clone is a singleton in its sample. CDR3 in DNA: TGTGCCAGCAGCCGGGACAGGGCCTTCCTAGAGCAGTACTTC. Protein: CASSRDRAFLEQYF. This chain connects TRBV5-4 to TRBJ2-7, with TRBD1 identical over 9 bases. The ends lost 4 bases at V and 7 bases at J; junction bases unmatched: 9. The CDR3 has 14 amino acids. Per the germline V gene, CDR1 is SGHNT and CDR2 is YYREEE (reference sequence).

This chain's CDR3 is CASSHKTSGPPPKQYF. In DNA, the CDR3 is TGTGCCAGTAGTCACAAGACTAGCGGACCCCCCCCCAAGCAGTACTTC. V and J are TRBV19 and TRBJ2-7; 9 positions match TRBD2. V trimming: 5 bases; J trimming: 8 bases; junction bases outside the gene matches: 16. Germline V gene sequence: CDR1 LNHDA, CDR2 SQIVND (reference sequence). CDR3 length: 16 residues.

The rearrangement links TRBV19 to TRBJ2-1; 9 bases align to TRBD1. CDR3 length: 13 amino acids. The germline V gene has CDR1 LNHDA and CDR2 SQIVND (reference sequence). The V segment lost 7 bases and the J segment 4 bases; nucleotides outside the gene matches: 2. The CDR3 DNA follows: TGTGCCAGTACCGGGACAGGGTACAATGAGCAGTTCTTC. Its protein is CASTGTGYNEQFF.

V gene TRBV5-1 combines with J gene TRBJ2-5; D might be TRBD1 (7 bases). V lost 1 base and J 4 bases, leaving 17 bases between the germline ends. The CDR3 spans 16 residues. CDR1 and CDR2 from the germline V gene are SGHRS and YFSETQ. The CDR3 reads CASSLSPGGNGETQYF. DNA for the CDR3: TGCGCCAGCAGCTTGTCCCCAGGGGGGAATGGAGAGACCCAGTACTTC.

The chain employs TRBV5-1 and TRBJ1-2; TRBD1 matches 7 bases. Trimming took 3 bases from V and 4 from J; bases not matched to a gene: 3. The CDR3 covers 13 residues. Germline lookup yields CDR1 SGHRS and CDR2 YFSETQ. CDR3 nucleotides: TGCGCCAGCAGCTGGGGGGACAGCTATGGCTACACCTTC. Amino acid sequence: CASSWGDSYGYTF.

The chain combines TRBV7-8 with TRBJ2-3; D unresolved. Germline CDR1 SGHVS, CDR2 FQNEAQ. The CDR3 sequence is 13 residues long. The ends were cut back, 6 bases at V and 3 bases at J, with 10 bases in the middle. CDR3: CASRLSRTDTQYF. Here the CDR3 DNA reads TGTGCCAGCAGACTCTCGCGGACAGATACGCAGTATTTT.

V gene TRBV2 combines with J gene TRBJ2-2, with D perhaps matching TRBD2 (6 bases). The CDR3 contains 21 residues. The germline gives CDR1 SNHLY, CDR2 FYNNEI. V dropped 4 bases and J dropped 3 bases, with 30 bases sitting between them. DNA for the CDR3: TGTGCCAGCAGTGGGTTGGAGGGTACTCATTTCTTTAGGGTTTACACCGGGGAGCTGTTTTTT. Residues: CASSGLEGTHFFRVYTGELFF. The variable domain in full, with the rest retrieved from reference TRBV2 and TRBJ2-2, is EPEVTQTPSHQVTQMGQEVILRCVPISNHLYFYWYRQILGQKVEFLVSFYNNEISEKSEIFDDQFSVERPDGSNFTLKIRSTKLEDSAMYFCASSGLEGTHFFRVYTGELFFGEGSRLTVL.

The J gene is TRBJ2-5, the V gene TRBV27; tentative D call: TRBD2 (6 bases). The CDR3 is 17 residues long. The V end was cut by 0 bases, the J end by 3 bases, with 17 bases between. Germline CDR1 MNHEY, CDR2 SMNVEV (reference sequence). The CDR3 DNA sequence: TGTGCCAGCAGTTTATCGGGACCGTGGGGCGGGAAAGAGACCCAGTACTTC. Translated, it gives CASSLSGPWGGKETQYF.

The chain joins TRBV6-2 or TRBV6-3 to TRBJ2-2; 8 nucleotides match TRBD2. The junction had 12 bases not matched to a gene; V was cut back by 0 bases and J by 6 bases. CDR1 and CDR2 from the germline V gene are MNHEY and SVGEGT. The CDR3 loop spans 18 amino acids. CDR3 loop: CASSYSGRVAGWPGELFF. CDR3 nucleotides: TGTGCCAGCAGTTACTCGGGTCGCGTAGCGGGATGGCCCGGGGAGCTGTTTTTT.

This clone has only a few counts. The genes are TRBV19 and TRBJ1-1; 10 bases map to TRBD1. Trimming removed 3 bases from V and 3 bases from J; junction bases left unmatched: 7. This CDR3 contains 16 residues. The germline gives CDR1 LNHDA, CDR2 SQIVND (reference sequence). CDR3 DNA: TGTGCCAGTAGTATGGGGACAGGGGCCGGATACACTGAAGCTTTCTTT. Encoded protein: CASSMGTGAGYTEAFF. The full variable domain, rest sourced from reference TRBV19 and TRBJ1-1, is DGGITQSPKYLFRKEGQNVTLSCEQNLNHDAMYWYRQDPGQGLRLIYYSQIVNDFQKGDIAEGYSVSREKKESFPLTVTSAQKNPTAFYLCASSMGTGAGYTEAFFGQGTRLTVV.

This chain connects TRBV7-2 to TRBJ2-5; possible D gene TRBD1, 6 bases. CDR3 length equals 14 residues. Trimming removed 6 bases from V and 5 bases from J, with 16 bases in between. Germline assignment: CDR1 SGHTA and CDR2 FQGNSA. The CDR3: CASSPYGQKETQYF. The CDR3 DNA reads TGTGCCAGCAGTCCGTACGGACAGAAGGAGACCCAGTACTTC.

The chain combines TRBV10-1 with TRBJ1-2; 7 nucleotides agree with TRBD1. The CDR3 has 15 residues. Per germline, CDR1 WNHNN and CDR2 SYGVQD (reference sequence). Trimming took 5 bases from V and 4 from J; bases not matched to a gene: 10. The CDR3: CASSPGQIAPYGYTF. DNA of the CDR3: TGCGCCAGCAGTCCGGGACAGATAGCGCCCTATGGCTACACCTTC.

The chain links TRBV14 to TRBJ1-2; the match to TRBD1 covers 8 bases. In germline, CDR1 is SGHDN, CDR2 FVKESK. The CDR3 contains 16 residues. The trim removed 1 base at V and 8 bases at J, leaving 12 bases unmatched. Here the CDR3 reads CASSQGTGLPLGGYTF. CDR3 sequence (DNA): TGTGCCAGCAGCCAAGGGACAGGGCTGCCCCTGGGAGGCTACACCTTC.

The chain combines TRBV23-1 with TRBJ1-6; weak D call: TRBD1 (6 bases). TRBV23-1 is noted as an ORF with a role that remains uncertain. The CDR3 totals 15 residues. Between the trimmed V and J ends, which lost 6 bases and 4 bases, there was a span of 13 bases. For the CDR3, the DNA is TGCGCCAGCAGAAGGATTGGACAGTATAATTCACCCCTCCACTTT. Its protein product is CASRRIGQYNSPLHF.

The chain combines TRBV4-1 with TRBJ2-1; 7 bases line up with TRBD2. This CDR3 is 17 amino acids long. V trimming: 0 bases; J trimming: 5 bases; junction bases outside the gene matches: 10. Germline assignment: CDR1 MGHRA and CDR2 YSYEKL. CDR3 in amino acids: CASSQDFTGRSDNEQFF. As DNA, the CDR3 is TGCGCCAGCAGCCAAGATTTTACCGGGAGGTCCGACAATGAGCAGTTCTTC.

This clone was seen a handful of times. The chain uses TRBV19 and TRBJ2-3; 8 nucleotides line up with TRBD1. Germline CDR1 is LNHDA and CDR2 is SQIVND (reference sequence). V lost 6 bases and J lost 2; bases outside the gene matches: 4. The CDR3 spans 14 residues. In DNA form, the CDR3 reads TGTGCCAGTAGGACAGGGGCTAACACAGATACGCAGTATTTT. It encodes CASRTGANTDTQYF.

The chain couples TRBV27 to TRBJ2-7; 10 bases fit TRBD2. Trimming removed 5 bases from V and 6 bases from J; junction bases left unmatched: 7. CDR1 is MNHEY, CDR2 SMNVEV, per germline (reference sequence). The CDR3 is made up of 14 amino acids. The DNA for the CDR3 is TGTGCCAGCAGTCTCCTAGCGGGAGTAAGCGAGCAGTACTTC. Its translation is CASSLLAGVSEQYF.